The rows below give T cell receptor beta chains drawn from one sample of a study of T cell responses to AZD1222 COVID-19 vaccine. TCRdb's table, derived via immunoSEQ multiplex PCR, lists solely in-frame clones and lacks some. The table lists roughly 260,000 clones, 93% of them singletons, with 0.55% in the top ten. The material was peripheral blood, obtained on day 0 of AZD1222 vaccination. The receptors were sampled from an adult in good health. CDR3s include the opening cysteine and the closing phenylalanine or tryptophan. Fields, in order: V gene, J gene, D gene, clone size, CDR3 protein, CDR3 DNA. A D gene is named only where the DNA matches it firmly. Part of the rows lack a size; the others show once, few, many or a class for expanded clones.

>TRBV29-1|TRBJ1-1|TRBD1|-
CSVVGTGGRSTEAFF
TGCAGCGTTGTAGGGACAGGGGGCAGGAGCACTGAAGCTTTCTTT
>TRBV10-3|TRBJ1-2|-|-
CAISIGTQEYGYTF
TGTGCCATCAGTATTGGGACACAAGAATATGGCTACACCTTC
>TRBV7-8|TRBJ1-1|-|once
CASSLPVRGEAFF
TGTGCCAGCAGCCTCCCCGTCCGGGGGGAAGCTTTCTTT
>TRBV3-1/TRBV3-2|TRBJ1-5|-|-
CASSPSYWAGGQPQHF
TGTGCCAGCAGCCCCTCTTATTGGGCCGGGGGTCAGCCCCAGCATTTT
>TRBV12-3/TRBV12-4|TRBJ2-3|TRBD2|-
CASSGGRDTQYF
TGTGCCAGTTCGGGGGGACGAGATACGCAGTATTTT
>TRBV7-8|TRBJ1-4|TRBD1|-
CASSLRTGQEEKLFF
TGTGCCAGCAGCCTCCGGACAGGCCAGGAGGAAAAACTGTTTTTT
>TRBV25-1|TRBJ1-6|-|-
CASSEFGAGNSPLHF
TGTGCCAGCAGTGAATTCGGGGCTGGCAATTCACCCCTCCACTTT
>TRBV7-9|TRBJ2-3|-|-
CASSLGSSDTQYF
TGTGCCAGCAGCTTAGGGTCCTCAGATACGCAGTATTTT
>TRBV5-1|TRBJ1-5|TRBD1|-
CASSQDRDEPQHF
TGCGCCAGCAGCCAGGACAGGGATGAGCCCCAGCATTTT
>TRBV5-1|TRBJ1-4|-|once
CASSLAPGTNEKLFF
TGCGCCAGCAGCTTGGCCCCTGGGACTAATGAAAAACTGTTTTTT
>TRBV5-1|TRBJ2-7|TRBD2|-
CASSSGTSGLAGLPPEQYF
TGCGCCAGCAGCTCTGGGACATCGGGACTAGCGGGGTTACCCCCGGAGCAGTACTTC
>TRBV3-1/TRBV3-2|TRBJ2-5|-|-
CASSLRTAQETQYF
TGTGCCAGCAGCCTTCGGACGGCTCAAGAGACCCAGTACTTC
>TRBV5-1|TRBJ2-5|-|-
CASTLSPPGETQYF
TGCGCCAGCACATTATCTCCCCCCGGGGAGACCCAGTACTTC
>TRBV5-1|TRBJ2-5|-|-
CASSLVTREETQYF
TGCGCCAGCAGCTTGGTGACCCGGGAAGAGACCCAGTACTTC
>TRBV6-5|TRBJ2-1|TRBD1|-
CASRTGGGEQFF
TGTGCCAGCAGAACAGGGGGCGGTGAGCAGTTCTTC
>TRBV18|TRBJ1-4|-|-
CATQRSTNEKLFF
TGTGCCACCCAAAGGTCAACTAATGAAAAACTGTTTTTT
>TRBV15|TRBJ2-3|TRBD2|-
CATSRELLGAGEDTQYF
TGTGCCACCAGCAGAGAGCTCCTGGGAGCGGGGGAAGATACGCAGTATTTT
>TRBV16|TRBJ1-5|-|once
CASSQLQQQNQPQHF
TGTGCCAGCAGCCAATTACAACAGCAGAATCAGCCCCAGCATTTT
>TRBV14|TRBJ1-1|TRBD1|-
CASSQAKGNRGRETEAFF
TGTGCCAGCAGCCAAGCGAAAGGTAACAGGGGGCGCGAGACTGAAGCTTTCTTT
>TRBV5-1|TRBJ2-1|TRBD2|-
CASILDTSGTNEQFF
TGCGCCAGCATACTTGATACTAGCGGTACCAATGAGCAGTTCTTC
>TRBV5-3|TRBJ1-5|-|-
CARSWRQVHNQPQHF
TGTGCCAGAAGCTGGCGACAGGTTCACAATCAGCCCCAGCATTTT
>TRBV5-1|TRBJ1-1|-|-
CASSYDQGRAFF
TGCGCCAGCAGCTACGATCAGGGAAGAGCTTTCTTT
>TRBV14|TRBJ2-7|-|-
CASSQGAGLEQYF
TGTGCCAGCAGCCAAGGGGCGGGGCTCGAGCAGTACTTC
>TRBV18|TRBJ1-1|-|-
CASSPSGPRTEAFF
TGTGCCAGCTCACCTTCTGGGCCGAGAACTGAAGCTTTCTTT
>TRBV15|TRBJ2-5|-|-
CATSTGTGETQYF
TGTGCCACCAGTACCGGGACTGGAGAGACCCAGTACTTC
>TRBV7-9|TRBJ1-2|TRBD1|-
CASSTRGDYGYTF
TGTGCCAGCAGCACCAGGGGGGACTATGGCTACACCTTC
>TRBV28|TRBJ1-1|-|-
CASSPMPGVVGTEAFF
TGTGCCAGCAGTCCTATGCCAGGGGTGGTTGGCACTGAAGCTTTCTTT
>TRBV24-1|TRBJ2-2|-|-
CATSESRAVNTGELFF
TGTGCCACCAGTGAGAGTAGGGCAGTGAACACCGGGGAGCTGTTTTTT
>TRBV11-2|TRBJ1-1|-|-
CASAWGSTNTEAFF
TGTGCCAGCGCTTGGGGCAGTACGAACACTGAAGCTTTCTTT
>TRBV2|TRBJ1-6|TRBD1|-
CASSPDRGGSPLHF
TGTGCCAGCAGTCCAGACAGGGGGGGTTCACCCCTCCACTTT
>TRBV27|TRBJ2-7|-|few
CASSLSSRGHYEQYF
TGTGCCAGCAGTTTATCGTCCAGGGGTCACTACGAGCAGTACTTC
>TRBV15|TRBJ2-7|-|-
CATSRDRESYEQYF
TGTGCCACCAGCAGAGACAGGGAATCCTACGAGCAGTACTTC
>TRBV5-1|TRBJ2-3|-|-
CASSPRGGQGDTQYF
TGCGCCAGCAGCCCTCGGGGGGGACAGGGAGATACGCAGTATTTT
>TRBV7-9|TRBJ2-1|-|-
CASSLGNEQFF
TGTGCCAGCAGCTTGGGAAATGAGCAGTTCTTC
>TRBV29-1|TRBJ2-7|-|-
CSVTTAYEQYF
TGCAGCGTCACTACCGCCTACGAGCAGTACTTC